This TCR beta chain was observed in a study of shared clonotypes between healthy human individuals. Study outcomes and limitations: Memory subsets generally showed smaller estimated richness than naive subsets did. Researchers sampled blood only, noting tissue repertoires likely differ.

Cells designated naive CD8 were CD45RO-negative and were positively selected for CCR7, with terminally differentiated effector memory CD45RA+ cells excluded. Several immunoSEQ 96-well plates shared each subset's DNA, each plate a replicate. Sequencing was performed with immunoSEQ multiplex PCR; in TCRdb, only in-frame clones are kept and a portion is missing. The sample carries some 580,000 clones, roughly 98% recorded once. This clone was seen a single time. Its antigen is still unknown. With 4 bases clipped from V and 3 bases from J, the junction kept 8 bases outside the gene matches. The CDR3 length is 16 residues. Germline V gene data show CDR1 as MDHEN and CDR2 as SYDVKM.

The chain combines TRBV28 with TRBJ1-5; 8 positions agree with TRBD1. Input material: naive CD8+ T cells sorted from blood. The receptor was derived from a man aged 25-40 years in good health. Here the CDR3 reads CASSSGTGGHNQPQHF. The CDR3 region has the DNA TGTGCCAGCAGTTCCGGGACAGGTGGCCACAATCAGCCCCAGCATTTT.